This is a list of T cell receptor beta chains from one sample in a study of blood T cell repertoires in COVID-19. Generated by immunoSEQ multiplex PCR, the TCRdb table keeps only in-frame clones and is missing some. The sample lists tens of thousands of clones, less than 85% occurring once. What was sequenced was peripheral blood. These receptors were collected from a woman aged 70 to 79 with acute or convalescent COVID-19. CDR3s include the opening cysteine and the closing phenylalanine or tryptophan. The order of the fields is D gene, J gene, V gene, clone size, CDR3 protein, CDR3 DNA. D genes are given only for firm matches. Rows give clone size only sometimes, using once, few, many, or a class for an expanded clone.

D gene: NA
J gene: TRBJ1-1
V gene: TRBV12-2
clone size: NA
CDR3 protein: CASRLGTGMNTEAFF
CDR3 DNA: TGTGCAAGTCGCCTTGGGACAGGCATGAACACTGAAGCTTTCTTT

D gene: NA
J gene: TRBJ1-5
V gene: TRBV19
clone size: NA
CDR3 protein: CASSLINQPQHF
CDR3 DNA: TGTGCCAGTAGTTTAATTAATCAGCCCCAGCATTTT

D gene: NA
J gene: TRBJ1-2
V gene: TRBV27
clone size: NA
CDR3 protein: CASSQDSSTAGYTF
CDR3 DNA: TGTGCCAGCAGCCAGGACAGTAGTACAGCTGGCTACACCTTC

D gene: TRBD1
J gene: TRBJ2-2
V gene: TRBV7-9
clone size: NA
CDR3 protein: CASAGGTGELFF
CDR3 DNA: TGTGCCAGCGCAGGGGGCACCGGGGAGCTGTTTTTT

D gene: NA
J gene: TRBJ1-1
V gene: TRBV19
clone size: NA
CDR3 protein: CASSIRGDTEAFF
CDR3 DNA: TGTGCCAGTAGTATTCGCGGGGACACTGAAGCTTTCTTT

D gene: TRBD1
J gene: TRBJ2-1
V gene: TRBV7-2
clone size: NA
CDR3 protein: CASGKDRGSNEQFF
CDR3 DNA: TGTGCCAGCGGAAAGGACAGGGGGTCCAATGAGCAGTTCTTC

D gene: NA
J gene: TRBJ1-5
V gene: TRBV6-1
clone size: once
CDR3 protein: CASSENGRRSQHF
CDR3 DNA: TGTGCCAGCAGTGAAAACGGCCGGAGGTCCCAGCATTTT

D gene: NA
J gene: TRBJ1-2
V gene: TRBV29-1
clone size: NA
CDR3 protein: CSVEGRINYGYTF
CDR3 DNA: TGCAGCGTTGAAGGCAGGATAAACTATGGCTACACCTTC

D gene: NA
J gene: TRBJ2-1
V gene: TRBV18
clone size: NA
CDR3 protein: CASSPLGGRSYNEQFF
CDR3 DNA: TGTGCCAGCTCCCCCCTGGGGGGAAGGTCCTACAATGAGCAGTTCTTC

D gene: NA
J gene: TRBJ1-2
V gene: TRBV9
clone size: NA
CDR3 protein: CASSPEGGGVYGYTF
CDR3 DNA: TGTGCCAGCAGCCCCGAGGGAGGGGGGGTCTATGGCTACACCTTC

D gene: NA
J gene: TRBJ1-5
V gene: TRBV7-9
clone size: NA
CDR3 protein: CASSLGLGQPQHF
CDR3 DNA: TGTGCCAGCAGCTTAGGGTTGGGCCAGCCCCAGCATTTT

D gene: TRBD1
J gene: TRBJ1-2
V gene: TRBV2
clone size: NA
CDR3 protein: CASSRDSSGTF
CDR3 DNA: TGTGCCAGCAGTCGGGACAGTTCTGGGACCTTC

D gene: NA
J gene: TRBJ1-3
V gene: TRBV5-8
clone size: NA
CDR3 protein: CASSLGQVSGNTIYF
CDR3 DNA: TGTGCCAGCAGCTTGGGACAGGTCTCTGGAAACACCATATATTTT

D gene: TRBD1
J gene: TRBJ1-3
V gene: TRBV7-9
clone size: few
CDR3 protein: CASSDGGFWTGFLYF
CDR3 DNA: TGTGCCAGCAGCGATGGCGGATTTTGGACAGGGTTTTTGTATTTT

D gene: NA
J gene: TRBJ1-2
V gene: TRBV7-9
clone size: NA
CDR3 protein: CASSRAPDGYTF
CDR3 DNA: TGTGCCAGCAGCCGAGCTCCCGATGGCTACACCTTC

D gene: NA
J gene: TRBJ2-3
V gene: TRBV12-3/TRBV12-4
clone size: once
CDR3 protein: CASSSSTDTQYF
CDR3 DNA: TGTGCCAGCAGCTCTAGCACAGATACGCAGTATTTT

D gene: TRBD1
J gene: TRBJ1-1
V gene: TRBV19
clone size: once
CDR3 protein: CASSIGNRGGAFF
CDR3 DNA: TGTGCCAGTAGTATCGGAAACAGGGGGGGAGCTTTCTTT

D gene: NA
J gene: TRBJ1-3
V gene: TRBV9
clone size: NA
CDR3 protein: CASSAGRTGNTIYF
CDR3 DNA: TGTGCCAGCAGCGCAGGGAGGACTGGAAACACCATATATTTT

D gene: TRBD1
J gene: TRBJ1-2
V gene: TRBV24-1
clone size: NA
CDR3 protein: CATSVRWDRGYYGYTF
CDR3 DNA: TGTGCCACCAGTGTCCGTTGGGACAGGGGATACTATGGCTACACCTTC

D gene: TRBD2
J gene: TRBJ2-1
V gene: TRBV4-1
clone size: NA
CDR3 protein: CASNPGLAGGSSYNEQFF
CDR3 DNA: TGCGCCAGCAACCCGGGACTAGCGGGGGGGAGCTCCTACAATGAGCAGTTCTTC

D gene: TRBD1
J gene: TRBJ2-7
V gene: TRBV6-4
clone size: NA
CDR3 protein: CASSDSIPGTGVFYEQYF
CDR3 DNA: TGTGCCAGCAGTGACTCCATTCCGGGGACAGGGGTATTCTACGAGCAGTACTTC

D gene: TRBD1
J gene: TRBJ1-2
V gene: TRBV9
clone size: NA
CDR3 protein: CASSTTGGLYGYTF
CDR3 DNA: TGTGCCAGCAGCACCACAGGGGGGCTGTATGGCTACACCTTC

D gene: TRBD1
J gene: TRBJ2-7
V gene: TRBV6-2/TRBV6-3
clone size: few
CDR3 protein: CASSYDRGSYEQYF
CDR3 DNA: TGTGCCAGCAGTTACGACAGGGGTTCCTACGAGCAGTACTTC

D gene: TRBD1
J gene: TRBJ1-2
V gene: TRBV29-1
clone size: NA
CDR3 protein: CSVVGDRDNAIYGYTF
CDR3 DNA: TGCAGCGTTGTGGGGGACAGGGATAATGCGATCTATGGCTACACCTTC

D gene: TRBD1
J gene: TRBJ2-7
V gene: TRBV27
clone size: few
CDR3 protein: CASRTFSGTGSYEQYF
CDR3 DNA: TGTGCCAGCAGGACCTTCTCCGGGACAGGGTCCTACGAGCAGTACTTC

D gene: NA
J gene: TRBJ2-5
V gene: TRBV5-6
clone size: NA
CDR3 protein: CASSWPGLLAQETQYF
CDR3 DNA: TGTGCCAGCAGCTGGCCGGGACTCCTGGCACAAGAGACCCAGTACTTC

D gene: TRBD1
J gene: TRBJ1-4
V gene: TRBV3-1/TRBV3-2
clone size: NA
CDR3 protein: CASSRRTGGNEKLFF
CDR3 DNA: TGTGCCAGCAGCCGAAGGACAGGGGGAAATGAAAAACTGTTTTTT

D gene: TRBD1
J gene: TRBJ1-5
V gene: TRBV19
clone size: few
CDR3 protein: CASRTGYISNQPQHF
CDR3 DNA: TGTGCCAGTAGGACAGGGTATATCAGCAATCAGCCCCAGCATTTT

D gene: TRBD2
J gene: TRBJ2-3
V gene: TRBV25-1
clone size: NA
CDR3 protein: CASSGSRGGTDTQYF
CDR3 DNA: TGTGCCAGCAGTGGCTCGCGGGGGGGCACAGATACGCAGTATTTT

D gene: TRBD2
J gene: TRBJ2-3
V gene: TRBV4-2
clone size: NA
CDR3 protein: CASSQGVTSGEKDTQYF
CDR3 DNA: TGTGCCAGCAGCCAGGGCGTGACTAGCGGGGAAAAAGATACGCAGTATTTT

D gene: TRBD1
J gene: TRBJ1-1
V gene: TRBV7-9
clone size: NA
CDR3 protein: CASSGGQPDTEAFF
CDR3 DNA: TGTGCCAGCAGCGGGGGACAGCCCGACACTGAAGCTTTCTTT

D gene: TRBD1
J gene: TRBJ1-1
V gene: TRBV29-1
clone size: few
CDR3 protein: CSVEGRDRGVGTEAFF
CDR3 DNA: TGCAGCGTTGAAGGCAGGGACAGGGGAGTGGGCACTGAAGCTTTCTTT

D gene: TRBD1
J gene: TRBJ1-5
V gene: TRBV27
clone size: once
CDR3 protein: CASSLGQPNQPQHF
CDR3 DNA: TGTGCCAGCAGTTTGGGACAGCCAAATCAGCCCCAGCATTTT

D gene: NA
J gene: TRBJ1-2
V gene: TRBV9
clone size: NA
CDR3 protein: CASSGEGGAYGYTF
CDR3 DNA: TGTGCCAGCAGCGGCGAAGGGGGGGCCTATGGCTACACCTTC

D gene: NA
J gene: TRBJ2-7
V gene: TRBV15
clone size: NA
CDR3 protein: CATSRDVGSTGSEQYF
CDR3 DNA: TGTGCCACCAGCAGAGATGTTGGCTCCACGGGGAGCGAGCAGTACTTC

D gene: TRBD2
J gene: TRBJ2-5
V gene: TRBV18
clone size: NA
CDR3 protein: CASSADLAEKTQYF
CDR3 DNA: TGTGCCAGCTCTGCGGACCTAGCGGAGAAGACCCAGTACTTC

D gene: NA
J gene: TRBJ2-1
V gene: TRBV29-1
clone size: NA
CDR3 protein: CSVRGAYNEQFF
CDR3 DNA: TGCAGCGTCCGAGGAGCCTACAATGAGCAGTTCTTC

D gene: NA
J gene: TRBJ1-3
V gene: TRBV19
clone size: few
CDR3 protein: CASTRGGSGNTIYF
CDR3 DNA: TGTGCCAGTACTCGGGGGGGCTCTGGAAACACCATATATTTT

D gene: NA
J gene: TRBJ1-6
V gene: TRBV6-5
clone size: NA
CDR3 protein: CASSRLGGGPLHF
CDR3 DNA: TGTGCCAGCAGTAGGTTAGGCGGAGGGCCCCTCCACTTT

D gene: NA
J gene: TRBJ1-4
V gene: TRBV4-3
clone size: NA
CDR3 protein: CASSQDSGEKLFF
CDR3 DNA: TGCGCCAGCAGCCAAGACTCAGGGGAAAAACTGTTTTTT

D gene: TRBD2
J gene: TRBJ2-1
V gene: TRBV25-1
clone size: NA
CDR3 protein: CASSGSGGPYNEQFF
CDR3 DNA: TGTGCCAGCAGTGGTAGCGGGGGCCCCTACAATGAGCAGTTCTTC

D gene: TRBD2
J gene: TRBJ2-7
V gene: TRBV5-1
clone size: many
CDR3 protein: CASSPGTRTYEQYF
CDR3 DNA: TGCGCCAGCAGCCCCGGGACTAGGACCTACGAGCAGTACTTC

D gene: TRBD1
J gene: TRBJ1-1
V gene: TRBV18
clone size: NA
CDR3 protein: CASSPPGNRGTNTEAFF
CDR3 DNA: TGTGCCAGCTCACCACCGGGGAACAGGGGTACCAACACTGAAGCTTTCTTT

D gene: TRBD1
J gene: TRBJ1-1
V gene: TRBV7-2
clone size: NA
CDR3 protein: CASSPRQGLNTEAFF
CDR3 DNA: TGTGCCAGCAGCCCCCGACAGGGTCTGAACACTGAAGCTTTCTTT

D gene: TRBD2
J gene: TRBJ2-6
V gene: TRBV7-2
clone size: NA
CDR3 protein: CASSLWTSSGANVLTF
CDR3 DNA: TGTGCCAGCAGCTTATGGACTAGCTCTGGGGCCAACGTCCTGACTTTC

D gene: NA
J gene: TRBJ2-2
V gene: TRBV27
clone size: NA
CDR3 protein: CASRVVGTGELFF
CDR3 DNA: TGTGCCAGCAGAGTTGTCGGCACCGGGGAGCTGTTTTTT

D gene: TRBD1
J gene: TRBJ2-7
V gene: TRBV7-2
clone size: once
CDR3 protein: CASSAQGVGDEQYF
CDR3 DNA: TGTGCCAGCAGCGCTCAGGGGGTGGGGGACGAGCAGTACTTC

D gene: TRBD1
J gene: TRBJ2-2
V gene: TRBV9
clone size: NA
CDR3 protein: CASSVVDRGSAGELFF
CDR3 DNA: TGTGCCAGCAGCGTAGTAGACAGGGGGTCCGCCGGGGAGCTGTTTTTT

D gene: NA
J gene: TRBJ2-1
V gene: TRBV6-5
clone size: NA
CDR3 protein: CASSFVGASYNEQFF
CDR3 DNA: TGTGCCAGCAGTTTCGTGGGGGCCTCCTACAATGAGCAGTTCTTC

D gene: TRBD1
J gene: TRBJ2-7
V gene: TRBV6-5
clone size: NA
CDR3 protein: CASSYAPGQGTYEQYF
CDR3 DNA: TGTGCCAGCAGTTACGCGCCGGGACAGGGTACCTACGAGCAGTACTTC

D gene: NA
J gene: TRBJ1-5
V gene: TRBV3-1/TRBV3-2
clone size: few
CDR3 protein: CASSQADSNQPQHF
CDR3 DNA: TGTGCCAGCAGCCAGGCGGATAGCAATCAGCCCCAGCATTTT

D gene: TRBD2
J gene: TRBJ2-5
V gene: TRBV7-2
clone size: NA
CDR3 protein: CASSLVVAGGPRETQYF
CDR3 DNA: TGTGCCAGCAGCCTAGTGGTTGCGGGGGGGCCGAGAGAGACCCAGTACTTC

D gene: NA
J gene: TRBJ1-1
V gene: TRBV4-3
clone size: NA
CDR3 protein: CASSQGEFRNTEAFF
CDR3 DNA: TGCGCCAGCAGCCAGGGCGAATTCAGGAACACTGAAGCTTTCTTT

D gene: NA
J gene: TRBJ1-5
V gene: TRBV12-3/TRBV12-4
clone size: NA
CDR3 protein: CASRLGGFQPQHF
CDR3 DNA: TGTGCCAGTAGGTTGGGAGGGTTTCAGCCCCAGCATTTT